Listed below are T cell receptor beta chains from one sample, sequenced in a study of T cell repertoires in ileal Crohn's disease. Repertoires were generated with immunoSEQ multiplex PCR, while TCRdb's copy carries only in-frame clones and drops some. The data hold around 7,800 clones, with 60% to 75% observed a single time. The sequencing sample was made of ileal tissue. Source of these receptors: an adult with Crohn's disease. The CDR3 runs from the conserved cysteine through the conserved F or W.

cdr3_aa: CASSLAGRAYEQYF; j_call: .; v_call: TRBV11-2; cdr3_length: 14
cdr3_aa: CAGANDGNQPQHF; j_call: TRBJ1-5; v_call: TRBV30; cdr3_length: 13
cdr3_aa: CASSPGLGNTGELFF; j_call: TRBJ2-2; v_call: TRBV7-7; cdr3_length: 15
cdr3_aa: CARSLQGGPYEQYF; j_call: TRBJ2-7; v_call: TRBV5-3; cdr3_length: 14
cdr3_aa: CATSRDFALGGTGNEQFF; j_call: TRBJ2-1; v_call: TRBV15; cdr3_length: 18
cdr3_aa: CASSYGWEGNEQFF; j_call: TRBJ2-1; v_call: TRBV6-5; cdr3_length: 14
cdr3_aa: CASSPSGGLNSPLHF; j_call: TRBJ1-6; v_call: TRBV6-6; cdr3_length: 15
cdr3_aa: CASSSLAGYEQYF; j_call: TRBJ2-7; v_call: TRBV6-6; cdr3_length: 13
cdr3_aa: CASSPLTGTFDYGYTF; j_call: TRBJ1-2; v_call: TRBV5-6; cdr3_length: 16
cdr3_aa: CASSAGQDRGNTIYF; j_call: TRBJ1-3; v_call: TRBV9; cdr3_length: 15
cdr3_aa: CASSRVGSGGSNEQYF; j_call: .; v_call: TRBV7-9; cdr3_length: 16
cdr3_aa: CAGSDVGAYTQETQYF; j_call: TRBJ2-5; v_call: TRBV25-1; cdr3_length: 16
cdr3_aa: CAVGGTSGSYNEQFF; j_call: TRBJ2-1; v_call: TRBV30; cdr3_length: 15
cdr3_aa: CASRVAGGPPDTQYF; j_call: TRBJ2-3; v_call: TRBV27; cdr3_length: 15
cdr3_aa: CASSATGGDYEQYF; j_call: TRBJ2-7; v_call: TRBV5-1; cdr3_length: 14
cdr3_aa: CAWSVELYQPQHF; j_call: TRBJ1-5; v_call: TRBV30; cdr3_length: 13
cdr3_aa: CASSQRDREYNEQFF; j_call: TRBJ2-1; v_call: TRBV11-1; cdr3_length: 15
cdr3_aa: CARVPPGQGFAEAFF; j_call: TRBJ1-1; v_call: TRBV2; cdr3_length: 15
cdr3_aa: CASSESKGAGEQYF; j_call: TRBJ2-7; v_call: TRBV10-1; cdr3_length: 14
cdr3_aa: CASSLPGGTQYF; j_call: TRBJ2-5; v_call: TRBV7-7; cdr3_length: 12
cdr3_aa: CAISEADPGSGTGTDTQYF; j_call: TRBJ2-3; v_call: TRBV10-3; cdr3_length: 19
cdr3_aa: CASSRDRLNTEAFF; j_call: TRBJ1-1; v_call: TRBV4-3; cdr3_length: 14
cdr3_aa: CASRRQGANTGELFF; j_call: TRBJ2-2; v_call: TRBV19; cdr3_length: 15
cdr3_aa: CASSFRVLSNQPQHF; j_call: TRBJ1-5; v_call: TRBV4-1; cdr3_length: 15
cdr3_aa: CATHIAQGKGYTF; j_call: TRBJ1-2; v_call: TRBV19; cdr3_length: 13
cdr3_aa: CASSSPGQGSGYTF; j_call: TRBJ1-2; v_call: TRBV4-2; cdr3_length: 14
cdr3_aa: CASSLGGALNTEAFF; j_call: TRBJ1-1; v_call: TRBV5-6; cdr3_length: 15
cdr3_aa: CASSRLTSGRSNEQFF; j_call: TRBJ2-1; v_call: TRBV4-1; cdr3_length: 16
cdr3_aa: CASSELGSPDTQYF; j_call: TRBJ2-3; v_call: TRBV25-1; cdr3_length: 14
cdr3_aa: CASSLVSTGWTEAFF; j_call: TRBJ1-1; v_call: TRBV7-2; cdr3_length: 15
cdr3_aa: CASSVTGASYEQYF; j_call: TRBJ2-7; v_call: TRBV9; cdr3_length: 14
cdr3_aa: CASSYQSGRYEQYF; j_call: .; v_call: TRBV6-5; cdr3_length: 14
cdr3_aa: CAWGLPRGGGYTF; j_call: TRBJ1-2; v_call: TRBV30; cdr3_length: 13
cdr3_aa: CASSPGSSTDTQYF; j_call: TRBJ2-3; v_call: TRBV7-9; cdr3_length: 14
cdr3_aa: CSAWENEQYF; j_call: TRBJ2-7; v_call: TRBV29-1; cdr3_length: 10
cdr3_aa: CASSFAATSGSYNEQFF; j_call: TRBJ2-1; v_call: TRBV5-1; cdr3_length: 17
cdr3_aa: CASSISGSGANVLTF; j_call: TRBJ2-6; v_call: TRBV19; cdr3_length: 15
cdr3_aa: CASSDSPLNRGTEAFF; j_call: TRBJ1-1; v_call: TRBV6-6; cdr3_length: 16
cdr3_aa: CASSLTGLGGTQYF; j_call: TRBJ2-5; v_call: TRBV27; cdr3_length: 14
cdr3_aa: CASSSTGQPQHF; j_call: TRBJ1-5; v_call: TRBV2; cdr3_length: 12
cdr3_aa: CASSRSLANYGYTF; j_call: TRBJ1-2; v_call: TRBV5-6; cdr3_length: 14
cdr3_aa: CASRPPNSGGRVNTGELFF; j_call: TRBJ2-2; v_call: TRBV2; cdr3_length: 19
cdr3_aa: CASSLGPGELFF; j_call: TRBJ2-2; v_call: TRBV7-6; cdr3_length: 12
cdr3_aa: CASSLRVNSPLHF; j_call: TRBJ1-6; v_call: TRBV2; cdr3_length: 13
cdr3_aa: CASRRDSAYNEQFF; j_call: TRBJ2-1; v_call: TRBV6-5; cdr3_length: 14
cdr3_aa: CAWSRGQYEQYF; j_call: TRBJ2-7; v_call: TRBV30; cdr3_length: 12
cdr3_aa: CASSRQFSTDTQYF; j_call: TRBJ2-3; v_call: TRBV6-5; cdr3_length: 14
cdr3_aa: CASSISVNTEAFF; j_call: TRBJ1-1; v_call: TRBV19; cdr3_length: 13
cdr3_aa: CASSRGEQYF; j_call: TRBJ2-7; v_call: TRBV2; cdr3_length: 10
cdr3_aa: CSVSTPFLGTGGEKGYTF; j_call: TRBJ1-2; v_call: TRBV29-1; cdr3_length: 18
cdr3_aa: CASSEEASSAEQFF; j_call: TRBJ2-1; v_call: TRBV6-1; cdr3_length: 14
cdr3_aa: CASSYGGSNTDTQYF; j_call: TRBJ2-3; v_call: TRBV6-5; cdr3_length: 15
cdr3_aa: CASSFGQVNMNTEAFF; j_call: TRBJ1-1; v_call: TRBV18; cdr3_length: 16
cdr3_aa: CASTAARSEQYF; j_call: .; v_call: TRBV6-6; cdr3_length: 12
cdr3_aa: CASSGGPGTGATASTDTQYF; j_call: TRBJ2-3; v_call: TRBV10-1; cdr3_length: 20
cdr3_aa: CASSLALGRGAMNTEAFF; j_call: TRBJ1-1; v_call: TRBV7-6; cdr3_length: 18